These 4 T cell receptor beta chains were all obtained from the same sample, sequenced in a study of early T cells in non-severe SARS-CoV-2 infection (dated by TCRdb to the early 2020s). Library creation used 5' RACE. The instrument given in TCRdb is NextSeq 500. The public reads were quality trimmed at Q25 with fastp and then assembled into clones with MiXCR by TCRdb, keeping productive beta chains. Identical CDR3 proteins give one entry, which carries the most common genes and DNA. The sample table holds about 76,000 distinct CDR3 sequences, of which about 11% were seen once. The ten largest clones capture approximately 4.5% of the sample. Sequenced input: whole blood. The receptors shown here come from an adult who was a healthcare worker with PCR-confirmed SARS-CoV-2 infection or an uninfected control (not recorded which).

The sample holds a few counts of this clonotype. The genes are TRBV5-5 and TRBJ2-1; D call uncertain. In germline, CDR1 is SGHKS, CDR2 YYEKEE (reference sequence). V dropped 0 bases and J dropped 7 bases, with 8 bases sitting between them. The CDR3 spans 13 residues. Written as DNA, the CDR3 is TGTGCCAGCAGCTTGGCTCTAGTAAATGAGCAGTTCTTC. This encodes CASSLALVNEQFF. Full variable domain (rest looked up from reference TRBV5-5 and TRBJ2-1): DAGVTQSPTHLIKTRGQQVTLRCSPISGHKSVSWYQQVLGQGPQFIFQYYEKEERGRGNFPDRFSARQFPNYSSELNVNALLLGDSALYLCASSLALVNEQFFGPGTRLTVL.

In its sample, this clonotype was seen many times. The chain couples TRBV2 to TRBJ2-7, with a tentative D call TRBD1 (5 bases). The CDR3 consists of 12 residues. The V end lost 2 bases, the J end lost 3 bases, and 5 bases lay between the germline ends. Germline loops: CDR1 SNHLY, CDR2 FYNNEI. CDR3 region: CASSEQGYEQYF. The CDR3 nucleotides read TGTGCCAGCAGTGAACAGGGCTACGAGCAGTACTTC.

The rearrangement uses TRBV29-1 and TRBJ2-7, with D perhaps being TRBD1 or TRBD2 (6 bases each). This CDR3 contains 13 residues. In germline, CDR1 is SQVTM, CDR2 ANQGSEA. The V and J ends lost 6 bases and 6 bases respectively, with 18 bases between them. In nucleotides, the CDR3 is TGCAGCGTCGCCAGCATGGGGGGCGCCGAGCAGTACTTC. This sequence encodes CSVASMGGAEQYF.

This clonotype was recorded at least ten times. The V call is TRBV2, the J call TRBJ2-1; the match to TRBD1 covers 8 bases. Germline V gene lookup returns CDR1 SNHLY and CDR2 FYNNEI. Trimming cost V 4 bases and J 3 bases; bases outside gene matches: 2. The CDR3 is made up of 14 amino acids. The CDR3: CASSVGTGYNEQFF. The CDR3 DNA reads TGTGCCAGCAGTGTTGGGACAGGCTACAATGAGCAGTTCTTC.